The 4 T cell receptor beta chains listed next were all sequenced from one sample in a study of blood T cell repertoires in COVID-19. The assay was immunoSEQ multiplex PCR, and TCRdb's table has in-frame clones only and misses some. The table has 400,000 or so clones, around nine tenths seen once. The specimen was peripheral blood. Every receptor here comes from a human donor in a cohort sampled during active COVID-19.

This clone was observed a single time. The rearrangement uses TRBV6-2 or TRBV6-3 and TRBJ2-5, with unresolved D. The germline CDR1 and CDR2 sequences are MNHEY and SVGEGT. Trimming took 2 bases from V and 5 from J, leaving 9 bases between them. CDR3 length equals 13 residues. The CDR3 DNA reads as TGTGCCAGCAGTTACGACGGAGAGGAGACCCAGTACTTC. Amino acids: CASSYDGEETQYF.

The chain joins TRBV30 to TRBJ1-2; tentative D call: TRBD1 (5 bases). The V gene's germline CDR1 is GTSNPN and CDR2 SVGIG (reference sequence). This CDR3 contains 14 residues. Trimming shortened V by 1 base and J by 4 bases, and 13 bases separated the two germline ends. CDR3 nucleotides: TGTGCCTGGAGTGCCCTGACAGACGGCTATGGCTACACCTTC. Amino acids: CAWSALTDGYGYTF.

V usage is TRBV3-1 (or the pseudogene TRBV3-2) and J usage is TRBJ2-7, with a tentative D call TRBD1 (7 bases). Between the trimmed V and J ends, which lost 4 bases and 5 bases, there was a span of 21 bases. The CDR3 is 16 amino acids. Germline loops: CDR1 LGHDT, CDR2 YNNKEL (reference sequence). CDR3 loop: CASSLPLGGGGDEQYF. In DNA form, the CDR3 reads TGTGCCAGCAGCCTCCCCTTAGGAGGGGGCGGCGACGAGCAGTACTTC.

The chain has TRBV5-1 and TRBJ2-2, with TRBD2 as a possible D gene (5 bases). Per the germline V gene, CDR1 is SGHRS and CDR2 is YFSETQ. The CDR3 consists of 14 residues. With 5 bases removed from V and 0 bases from J, the gap between germline ends came to 8 bases. This CDR3 reads CASSVGANTGELFF. The CDR3 nucleotides are TGCGCCAGCAGTGTGGGAGCGAACACCGGGGAGCTGTTTTTT.